This entry describes one T cell receptor (beta chain). Its recognized antigen is unknown. No base quality information exists; no much larger clone differs at one position. Donors were healthy HIV-negative adults with no recently reported acute infections or vaccinations. Every donor was a Caucasian adult residing in Nashville, Tennessee, USA. In the unsorted samples, 87 million or so PBMCs were counted, and genomic DNA was extracted using the QIAamp DNA Blood Mini kit. After blood collection by leukapheresis, PBMCs were isolated using Ficoll-Histopaque density gradient centrifugation and then cryopreserved in the vapor phase of liquid nitrogen. This record comes from a study of shared clonotypes between healthy human individuals (dated by TCRdb to 2018 to 2021). Context from the whole study: Three men and two women, aged 18 to 49 years, made up the cohort. The study deeply sequenced blood TCR repertoires of about 5 healthy adults to estimate repertoire size and the extent of clonotype sharing between individuals. To increase sequencing depth and limit assay-specific biases, TCR repertoire library preparation and sequencing were carried out by different laboratories using diverse techniques. Per donor, leukapheresis produced somewhere between about 0.9 and 9.5 billion PBMCs. Here is what the overall study found, with its caveats: Only blood was sampled, and tissue TCR repertoires likely differ from those in blood. Pairwise subsampling indicated that sequencing depth was expected to affect the degree of clonotype sharing among donors. Because the study included a small number of donors, the genetic and exposure-history diversity represented was limited.

Using the deep immunoSEQ assay, TCR CDR3 regions were amplified from genomic DNA by multiplex PCR. For each cell subset, the extracted genomic DNA was distributed evenly across all wells of several immunoSEQ 96-well plates, and each plate served as one replicate. For unsorted PBMC, 250 to 300 ng genomic DNA, equal to about 30,000 T cell genomes, was loaded into each replicate PCR. Ten immunoSEQ deep assay plates were used to sequence unsorted PBMC genomic DNA. The purified libraries were quantified using a Qubit 3.0 fluorometer, sized with a Bioanalyzer 2100, and then quantified again using the KAPA Library Quantification kit. Each immunoSEQ 96-well plate was sequenced on its own single-read 150-cycle Illumina NextSeq 550 flow cell. As for how the authors treated the data: Because the immunoSEQ output included only junctional sequences and no quality scores, the filtering could not be the same as the filtering used for full-length reads. Sequences were annotated with PyIR, a Python wrapper for IgBLAST v1.9, using IMGT germline references to assign V/J genes and CDR3. Any read was removed if the V/J assignment was weak (E-value above 1e-6), the CDR3 was missing, or the read contained stop codons, out-of-frame junctions, or ambiguous translated residues. V3J clonotypes were defined as sequences sharing the same inferred V gene, J gene, and CDR3 amino acid sequence. To compute the percentage overlap between repertoires, the number of shared unique clonotypes was divided by the size of the smaller repertoire. Repertoire richness was assessed with RTK rarefaction, the Chao1 estimator, and Recon v2.1 estimates of unobserved clonotypes. The source is immuneACCESS, and TCRdb retained only in-frame sequences with V and J called. Part of the clones is not carried over; for the studies checked, unresolved V genes explain less than half of this, and the remainder is unexplained. Clonal size and the V and J genes are those of that table, whereas D and trimming came from the DNA. Recorded for this sample are 490,000 or so clones; 75% to 85% of them occurred a single time. Together, the top ten hold roughly 13% of the sample.

Taken from cysteine to phenylalanine, the CDR3 has 14 residues. The entry retains the CDR3 DNA only, 42 bases that are in frame from base 1. CDR1 is given as SGHNT and CDR2 as YYREEE, both from the germline V gene (reference sequence). V and J are truncated by 7 bases and 6 bases respectively, leaving an intervening sequence of 16 bases. The chain is made from TRBV5-4 and TRBJ2-2; tentative D gene TRBD2, with 6 bases matching. This TCR was sampled from a woman aged 35 to 49 in good health. Some clones in this sample may be carry-over from other donors' samples. Sequencing used PBMCs. The DNA reads TGTGCCAGCCGGAGGGGAGACGGGGCCGGGGAGCTGTTTTTT. Translated, this is CASRRGDGAGELFF.